These T cell receptor beta chains were read from a single sample in a study of molecular identifiers for immune sequencing clone quantification. MiXCR, run by TCRdb on the PCR reads, gives a single entry per CDR3 protein. There are over 300,000 distinct CDR3 sequences in the sample; 24% occur only once, and about 0.73% lies in the top ten. Sequencing used naive CD8+ T cells from blood, with Jurkat cell RNA spiked in. The source is a human donor in good health. Some libraries in this study had Jurkat cell RNA spiked in. The conserved cysteine and the conserved F or W are not part of the CDR3 here. Each record gives: CDR3 length, J gene, V gene, CDR3 protein.

>12|TRBJ2-7|TRBV19
ASSKDTGDYEQY
>13|TRBJ2-2|TRBV29-1
SVRLDRSNTGELF
>12|TRBJ2-7|TRBV27
ASRRRGLSYEQY
>12|TRBJ1-1|TRBV7-2
ASGLWGPNTEAF
>11|TRBJ2-7|TRBV4-3
ASSQGQEYEQY
>12|TRBJ2-7|TRBV5-1
ASSEKVNSYEQY
>14|TRBJ2-3|TRBV7-2
VSSLVLQTPTDTQY
>12|TRBJ2-7|TRBV27
ASRMRGASYEQY
>12|TRBJ2-2|TRBV20-1
SPRRGTNTGELF
>12|TRBJ2-5|TRBV6-5
ASSNGQSQETQY
>12|TRBJ1-2|TRBV6-2/TRBV6-3
ASRWTLVDEGYT
>12|TRBJ1-4|TRBV11-2
ASSLYKGSEKLF
>10|TRBJ1-1|TRBV30
AWSPIGTEAF
>17|TRBJ2-6|TRBV6-5
ASRFSLAGTKEGAYVLT
>14|TRBJ2-2|TRBV20-1
SAKDRDRGNTGELF
>16|TRBJ2-3|TRBV7-8
ASTLGGTGTRVADTQY
>12|TRBJ1-6|TRBV6-5
ASTSQGRDSPLH
>15|TRBJ2-3|TRBV29-1
SVEDGGTSGSTDTQY
>12|TRBJ2-5|TRBV27
TSSLLAGGETQY
>13|TRBJ1-1|TRBV4-1
VSSQLRQGVTEAF
>12|TRBJ2-5|TRBV27
ASSHGQGGETQY
>12|TRBJ1-3|TRBV28
ASSPGGSGNTIY
>10|TRBJ1-4|TRBV7-9
ASSSSGAKLF
>10|TRBJ2-3|TRBV27
TSGLLADTQY
>11|TRBJ2-4|TRBV29-1
SAGGLAKNIQY
>12|TRBJ2-1|TRBV6-2/TRBV6-3
ASTHTTGYNEQF
>13|TRBJ1-3|TRBV11-2
ASSLQGLSGNTIY
>13|TRBJ2-7|TRBV5-6
TSSLGAGPTYEQY